This section outlines one T cell receptor beta chain sequence together with its context. Its specific antigen is unknown. No quality values exist for individual bases; no much larger clone is one base distant. The immunoSEQ Assay, a bias-controlled multiplex PCR, was used to amplify TCRbeta CDR3 regions from genomic DNA. The original pipeline was this. The number of nucleated cells in each sample was estimated by amplification of reference gene primers within the assay. To quantify the absolute abundance of each unique TCRbeta CDR3 rearrangement, sequence reads were collapsed and filtered. For each sample, productive Simpson clonality was calculated as the square root of Simpson's diversity index across productive rearrangements. What TCRdb holds here is the immuneACCESS table cut down to in-frame rearrangements. Part of the clones is not present; checked against another copy, under half of the missing clones reflect an unresolved V gene, and the others are unexplained. V and J calls and clone size are copied from that table; D and trimming were computed from the DNA. For this sample there are 110,000 or so clones; around four fifths appear just once. The ten largest clonotypes hold about 8.1% of the sample.

V loses 3 bases of germline sequence and J loses 13 bases, and the interval between the two ends is 17 bases. The CDR3 runs 13 residues from the cysteine to the phenylalanine. The DNA shown is the 39-base CDR3, in frame from base 1. From a lookup of the germline V gene, CDR1 and CDR2 are LGHNA and YSLEER. This record belongs to a study of blood T cell repertoires in COVID-19 (TCRdb year 2020). For the study in its entirety: Samples from collaborators originated in the United States, Italy and Spain and spanned both the acute and convalescent phases of COVID-19. Subjects who had been exposed to COVID-19, were actively infected with it, or had recovered from it provided the deeply sampled blood TCRbeta repertoires that made up the dataset. Samples came from the ongoing ImmuneRACE study (first 160 participants) plus 1,254 subjects from 6 global collaborators. Sample metadata almost always included a de-identified subject ID, COVID-19 status, age in years and sex. Where HLA class I and class II types were available, the types were taken from metadata supplied by the sample provider, not from assay-based typing. The prospective study material was composed of cDNA or gDNA derived from T cells, B-cell-depleted T cells, or PBMCs. A freely available public database, intended as a resource for researchers studying the immune response to SARS-CoV-2, is where the repertoires were released.

Points the paper makes about the study in general: The quantity of clinical and demographic metadata differed by source and by participant and was supplied without curation.

Whole blood was collected in K2EDTA tubes by collaborating institutions according to the institutions' own protocols. For TCRbeta analysis, collaborators shipped samples as frozen whole blood, isolated PBMCs, or DNA extracted from either of those sample types. This TCR derives from a woman aged 40 to 49 with acute or convalescent COVID-19. Recombination linked TRBV4-3 to TRBJ2-3; the D gene is perhaps TRBD2, from 7 matching bases. Specimen: peripheral blood. The bases read TGCGCCAGCAGCCAGAACAGGGACTACCTCGAGTATTTT. Its amino acids are CASSQNRDYLEYF.